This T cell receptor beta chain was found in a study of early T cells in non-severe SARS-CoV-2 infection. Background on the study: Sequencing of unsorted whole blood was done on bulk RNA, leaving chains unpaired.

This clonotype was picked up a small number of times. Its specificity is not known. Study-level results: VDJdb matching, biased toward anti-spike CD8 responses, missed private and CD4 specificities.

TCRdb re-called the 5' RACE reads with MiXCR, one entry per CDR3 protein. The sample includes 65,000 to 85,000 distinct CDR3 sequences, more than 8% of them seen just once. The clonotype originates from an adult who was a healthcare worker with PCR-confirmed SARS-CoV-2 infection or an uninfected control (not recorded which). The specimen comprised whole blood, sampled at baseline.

CDR3 bases: TGTGCCAGCAGCTTAAGTGGGGGACTCCTGGGAGATACGCAGTATTTT. This gives the protein CASSLSGGLLGDTQYF. This sequence joins TRBV7-2 and TRBJ2-3; a weak D match, TRBD2 (6 bases). V was pared by 2 bases and J by 5 bases, with 17 bases between. Germline CDR1 and CDR2: SGHTA and FQGNSA. The CDR3 is 16 residues long.